Below are 17 T cell receptor beta chains sequenced from a single sample in a study of blood T cell repertoires in COVID-19 (dated by TCRdb to 2020 to 2021). The method behind the library was the immunoSEQ multiplex PCR assay. Held by TCRdb, this immuneACCESS table contains in-frame sequences only and omits some clones. Under half of the omission traces to an unresolved V gene where checked; the cause of the rest is unknown. The sample records some 43,000 clones, 81% of which are singletons. The top ten hold 30% to 40% of the sample. The sample taken for sequencing was peripheral blood. Every receptor here comes from a man aged 40-49 years with active or convalescent COVID-19.

The V gene is TRBV30, the J gene TRBJ2-7; D not resolved. Trimming cost V 2 bases and J 1 base, with 12 bases left between them. The CDR3 is made up of 14 amino acids. Looked up from germline, CDR1 is GTSNPN and CDR2 is SVGIG (reference sequence). The CDR3 is CAWSTLGPSYEQYF. The CDR3 DNA follows: TGTGCCTGGAGTACCTTGGGCCCTTCCTACGAGCAGTACTTC.

V and J are TRBV12-3 or TRBV12-4 and TRBJ1-2; 8 nucleotides agree with TRBD1. Unmatched junction bases numbered 6, after V lost 5 bases and J lost 7 bases. This CDR3 region has 13 residues. The CDR3 loop is CASSRLGQAGYTF. The CDR3 nucleotides are TGTGCCAGCAGTCGACTGGGACAGGCTGGCTACACCTTC.

V usage is TRBV18 and J usage is TRBJ2-1; possibly TRBD2 for D (6 bases). Germline-derived CDR1 and CDR2 are KGHSH and LQKENI. V lost 0 bases and J lost 0, with 9 bases in between. The CDR3 runs to 16 residues. CDR3 DNA sequence: TGTGCCAGCTCACCACCGGGAGGATACTCCTACAATGAGCAGTTCTTC. It codes for CASSPPGGYSYNEQFF.

The CDR3 coding sequence is TGCGCCAGCAGTGACAGGGTATCGGGTGGCTACACCTTC. Protein sequence: CASSDRVSGGYTF. The chain joins TRBV10-2 to TRBJ1-2, with D tentatively TRBD1 (5 bases). The CDR3 is 13 amino acids. Trimming removed 3 bases at V and 7 bases at J, with 12 bases between. CDR1 and CDR2 from the germline V gene are WSHSY and SAAADI.

In its sample, this clone was seen a few times. J is TRBJ1-1 and V is TRBV11-1; D may be TRBD1 (5 bases). CDR3 length: 15 residues. Germline lookup yields CDR1 SGHAT and CDR2 FQDESV (reference sequence). V was cut by 8 bases and J by 0 bases, with 16 bases left in between. This CDR3 is CASVIRQGLNTEAFF. In nucleotides, the CDR3 is TGTGCCAGCGTCATCCGGCAGGGCCTGAACACTGAAGCTTTCTTT.

This chain joins TRBV5-4 and TRBJ2-2; the D gene is possibly TRBD1 (6 bases). V was pared by 4 bases and J by 4 bases, with 20 bases between. Germline CDR1 and CDR2: SGHNT and YYREEE (reference sequence). CDR3 length equals 17 residues. For the CDR3, the DNA is TGTGCCAGCAGCGTTCGCAGGGGTGGACAAGCCACCGGGGAGCTGTTTTTT. This sequence encodes CASSVRRGGQATGELFF.

This clone showed up just a few times. The genes are TRBV5-1 and TRBJ1-2, with a weak D call TRBD1 (6 bases). V lost 4 bases to trimming and J lost 7 bases, with 14 bases between them. From germline, CDR1 is SGHRS and CDR2 YFSETQ. The CDR3 has 13 residues. The DNA for the CDR3 is TGCGCCAGCAGCCCCCCGACAGGCGTTGGCTACACCTTC. Its protein is CASSPPTGVGYTF.

There are a few counts of this clone. The J gene is TRBJ2-3, the V gene TRBV2; 9 bases fit TRBD2. Germline assignment: CDR1 SNHLY and CDR2 FYNNEI. CDR3 length: 14 amino acids. Trimming took 2 bases from V and 4 from J; bases not matched to a gene: 1. In DNA, the CDR3 is TGTGCCAGCAGTGAAATAGCGGGGGCAGATACGCAGTATTTT. Its translation is CASSEIAGADTQYF. The full variable domain, in which reference TRBV2 and TRBJ2-3 provide the parts outside the CDR3, is EPEVTQTPSHQVTQMGQEVILRCVPISNHLYFYWYRQILGQKVEFLVSFYNNEISEKSEIFDDQFSVERPDGSNFTLKIRSTKLEDSAMYFCASSEIAGADTQYFGPGTRLTVL.

The rearrangement joins TRBV7-2 to TRBJ1-5; D not resolved. Between the trimmed V and J ends, which lost 3 bases and 5 bases, there was a span of 8 bases. Per germline, CDR1 SGHTA and CDR2 FQGNSA. The CDR3 length is 13 residues. Here the CDR3 DNA reads TGTGCCAGCAGCTTGGAGAGATATCAGCCCCAGCATTTT. Its protein product is CASSLERYQPQHF.

The chain recombines TRBV3-1 (or the pseudogene TRBV3-2) with TRBJ2-2; 10 bases align to TRBD1. The V segment lost 3 bases and the J segment 7 bases; nucleotides outside the gene matches: 11. Germline values: CDR1 LGHDT, CDR2 YNNKEL (reference sequence). The CDR3 runs to 17 residues. Here the CDR3 DNA reads TGTGCCAGCAGCCATCCCGGGGGGACAGGGGTAAACGGGGAGCTGTTTTTT. Protein product: CASSHPGGTGVNGELFF.

The chain has TRBV25-1 and TRBJ1-1, with a weak D call TRBD1 (6 bases). V shed 5 bases and J shed 5 bases, with 18 bases lying between them. The germline gives CDR1 MGHDK, CDR2 SYGVNS. The CDR3 extends over 15 amino acids. In DNA, the CDR3 is TGTGCCAGCAGTCCCCCAGGGGTGCGGGAGACTGAAGCTTTCTTT. Protein sequence: CASSPPGVRETEAFF.

V is TRBV24-1 and J is TRBJ2-7; TRBD2 matches 7 bases. This CDR3 region has 14 residues. Trimming at V came to 4 bases and at J to 3 bases, leaving 5 bases not matched to a gene. CDR1 KGHDR and CDR2 SFDVKD come from the germline V gene. The CDR3 DNA follows: TGTGCCACCAGTGACGGAGCGGGGAACTACGAGCAGTACTTC. The encoded protein is CATSDGAGNYEQYF.

The rearrangement joins TRBV11-2 to TRBJ2-1; D remains ambiguous. Germline-derived CDR1 and CDR2 are SGHAT and FQNNGV. Trimming cost V 5 bases and J 10 bases, with 9 bases left between them. The CDR3 is 11 residues long. CDR3 DNA: TGTGCCAGCAGCCCAGGTGGGGAGCAGTTCTTC. Translating gives CASSPGGEQFF. Combining the CDR3 with reference TRBV11-2 and TRBJ2-1 gives the whole variable domain EAGVAQSPRYKIIEKRQSVAFWCNPISGHATLYWYQQILGQGPKLLIQFQNNGVVDDSQLPKDRFSAERLKGVDSTLKIQPAKLEDSAVYLCASSPGGEQFFGPGTRLTVL.

This chain joins TRBV2 and TRBJ1-5, with 10 positions matching TRBD1. The CDR3 has 15 amino acids. The germline CDR1 and CDR2 sequences are SNHLY and FYNNEI. The junction had 6 bases not matched to a gene; V was cut back by 6 bases and J by 4 bases. CDR3 nucleotides: TGTGCCAGCAGCCTTAGGACAGGGGGGAATCAGCCCCAGCATTTT. It translates to CASSLRTGGNQPQHF.

The chain uses TRBV24-1 and TRBJ2-5, with D possibly matching TRBD1 (6 bases). Germline V gene data show CDR1 as KGHDR and CDR2 as SFDVKD. Trimming took off 3 bases at V and 12 bases at J, with 19 bases between the two ends. The CDR3 runs to 14 residues. The CDR3 is CATSDPYLPGTKYF. The CDR3 DNA reads as TGTGCCACCAGTGATCCGTATCTGCCCGGGACAAAGTACTTC.

The chain is built from TRBV6-2 or TRBV6-3 and TRBJ1-1; TRBD1 matches at 7 bases. The CDR3 is made up of 13 amino acids. Looked up from germline, CDR1 is MNHEY and CDR2 is SVGEGT. Unmatched junction bases numbered 5, after V lost 5 bases and J lost 5 bases. The CDR3 reads CASSKTGMTEAFF. CDR3 DNA sequence: TGTGCCAGCAGTAAGACAGGGATGACTGAAGCTTTCTTT.

This clone was detected a few times. V is TRBV7-9 and J is TRBJ1-4; D uncertain. The CDR3 length is 14 residues. Germline CDR1 is SEHNR and CDR2 is FQNEAQ (reference sequence). Trimming left V 5 bases short and J 4 bases short, with 11 bases between. The CDR3 nucleotides are TGTGCCAGCAGCACAGTGAAAAATAATGAAAAACTGTTTTTT. Its protein product is CASSTVKNNEKLFF. Filled out from reference TRBV7-9 and TRBJ1-4, the complete variable domain reads DTGVSQNPRHKITKRGQNVTFRCDPISEHNRLYWYRQTLGQGPEFLTYFQNEAQLEKSRLLSDRFSAERPKGSFSTLEIQRTEQGDSAMYLCASSTVKNNEKLFFGSGTQLSVL.